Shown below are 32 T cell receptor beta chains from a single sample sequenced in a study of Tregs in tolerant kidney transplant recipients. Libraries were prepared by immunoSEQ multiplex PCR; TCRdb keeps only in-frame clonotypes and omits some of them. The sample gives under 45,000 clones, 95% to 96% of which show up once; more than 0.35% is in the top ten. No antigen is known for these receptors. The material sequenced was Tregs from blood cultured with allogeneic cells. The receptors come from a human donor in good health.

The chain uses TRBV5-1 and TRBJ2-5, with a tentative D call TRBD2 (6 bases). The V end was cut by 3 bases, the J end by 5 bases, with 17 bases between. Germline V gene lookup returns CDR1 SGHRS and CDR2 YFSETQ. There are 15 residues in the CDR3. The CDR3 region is CASSWEDNPRETQYF. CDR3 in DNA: TGCGCCAGCAGCTGGGAGGACAACCCACGGGAGACCCAGTACTTC.

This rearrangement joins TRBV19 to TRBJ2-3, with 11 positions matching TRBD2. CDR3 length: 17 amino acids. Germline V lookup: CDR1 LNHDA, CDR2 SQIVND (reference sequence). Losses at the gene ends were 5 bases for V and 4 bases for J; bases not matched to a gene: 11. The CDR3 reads CASSPRASGRRADTQYF. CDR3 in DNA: TGTGCCAGTAGTCCAAGGGCTAGCGGGAGGCGGGCAGATACGCAGTATTTT.

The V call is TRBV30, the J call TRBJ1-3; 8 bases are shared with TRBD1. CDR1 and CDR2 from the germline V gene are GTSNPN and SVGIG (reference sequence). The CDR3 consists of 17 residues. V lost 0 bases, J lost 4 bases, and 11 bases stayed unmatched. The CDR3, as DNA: TGTGCCTGGAGTGTACGGGGGACAGGTTCTTTCGGAAACACCATATATTTT. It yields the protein CAWSVRGTGSFGNTIYF.

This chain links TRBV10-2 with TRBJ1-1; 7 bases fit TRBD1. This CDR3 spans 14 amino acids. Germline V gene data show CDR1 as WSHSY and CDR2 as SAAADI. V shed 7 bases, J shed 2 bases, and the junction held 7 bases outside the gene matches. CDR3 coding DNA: TGCGCCAGCAAGCTTCAGGGGGGAAACACTGAAGCTTTCTTT. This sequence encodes CASKLQGGNTEAFF.

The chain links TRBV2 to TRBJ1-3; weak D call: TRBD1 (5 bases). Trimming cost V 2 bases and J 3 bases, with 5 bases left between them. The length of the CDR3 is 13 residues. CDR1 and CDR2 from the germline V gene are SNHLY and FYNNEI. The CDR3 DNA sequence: TGTGCCAGCAGTGAACAGGGTGGAAACACCATATATTTT. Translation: CASSEQGGNTIYF.

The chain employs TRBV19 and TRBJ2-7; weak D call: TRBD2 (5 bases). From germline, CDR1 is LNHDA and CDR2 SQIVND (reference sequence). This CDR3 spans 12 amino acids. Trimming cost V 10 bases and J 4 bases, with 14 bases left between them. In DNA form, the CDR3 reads TGTGCCACCGTCTCCGGCGGGTACGAGCAGTACTTC. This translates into CATVSGGYEQYF.

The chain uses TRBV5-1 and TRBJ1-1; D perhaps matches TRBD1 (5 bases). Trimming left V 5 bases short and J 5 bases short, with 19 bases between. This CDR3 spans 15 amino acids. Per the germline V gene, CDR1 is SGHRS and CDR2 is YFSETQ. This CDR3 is CASRNSMGRATEAFF. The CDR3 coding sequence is TGCGCCAGCAGAAATTCCATGGGCAGGGCTACTGAAGCTTTCTTT.

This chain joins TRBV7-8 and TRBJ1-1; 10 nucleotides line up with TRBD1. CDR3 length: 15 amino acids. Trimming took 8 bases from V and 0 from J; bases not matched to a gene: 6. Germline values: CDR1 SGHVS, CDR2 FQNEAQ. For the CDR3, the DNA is TGTGCCAGCGGGGGACAGGGGTTAATGAACACTGAAGCTTTCTTT. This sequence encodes CASGGQGLMNTEAFF.

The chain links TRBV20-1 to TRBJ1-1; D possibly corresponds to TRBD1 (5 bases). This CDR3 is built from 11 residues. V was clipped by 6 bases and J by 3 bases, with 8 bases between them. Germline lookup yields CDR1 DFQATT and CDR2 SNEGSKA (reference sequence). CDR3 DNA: TGCAGTGCCGGGGGGGACACTGAAGCTTTCTTT. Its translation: CSAGGDTEAFF.

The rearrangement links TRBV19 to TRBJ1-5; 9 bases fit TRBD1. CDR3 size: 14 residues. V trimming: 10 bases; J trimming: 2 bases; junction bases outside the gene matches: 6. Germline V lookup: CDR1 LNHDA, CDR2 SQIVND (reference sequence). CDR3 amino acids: CATKTGGGNQPQHF. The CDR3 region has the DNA TGTGCCACCAAAACAGGGGGCGGCAATCAGCCCCAGCATTTT.

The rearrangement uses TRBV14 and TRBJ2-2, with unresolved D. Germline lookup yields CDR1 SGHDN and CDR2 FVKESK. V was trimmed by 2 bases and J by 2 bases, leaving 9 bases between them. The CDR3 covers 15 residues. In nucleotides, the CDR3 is TGTGCCAGCAGCCAACAGTTTTCCAACACCGGGGAGCTGTTTTTT. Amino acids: CASSQQFSNTGELFF.

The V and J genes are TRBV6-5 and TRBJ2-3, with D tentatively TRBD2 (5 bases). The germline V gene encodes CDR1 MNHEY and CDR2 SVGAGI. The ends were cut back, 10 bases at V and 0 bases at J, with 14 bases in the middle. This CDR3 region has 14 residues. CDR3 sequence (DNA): TGTGCCACCCGGTCTGGCGGGAGCACAGATACGCAGTATTTT. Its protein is CATRSGGSTDTQYF.

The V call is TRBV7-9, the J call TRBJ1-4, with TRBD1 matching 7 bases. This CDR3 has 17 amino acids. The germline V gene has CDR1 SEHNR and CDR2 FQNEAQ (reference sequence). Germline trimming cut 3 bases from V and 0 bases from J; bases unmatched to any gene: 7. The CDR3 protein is CASSLPGQSATNEKLFF. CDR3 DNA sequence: TGTGCCAGCAGCTTGCCGGGACAGAGTGCAACTAATGAAAAACTGTTTTTT. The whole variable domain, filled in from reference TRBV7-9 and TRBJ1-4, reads DTGVSQNPRHKITKRGQNVTFRCDPISEHNRLYWYRQTLGQGPEFLTYFQNEAQLEKSRLLSDRFSAERPKGSFSTLEIQRTEQGDSAMYLCASSLPGQSATNEKLFFGSGTQLSVL.

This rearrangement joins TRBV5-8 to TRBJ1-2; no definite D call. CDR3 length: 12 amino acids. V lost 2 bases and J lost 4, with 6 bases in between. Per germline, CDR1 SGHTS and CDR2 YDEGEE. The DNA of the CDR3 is TGTGCCAGCAGCTTCGGGTCCTATGGCTACACCTTC. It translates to CASSFGSYGYTF.

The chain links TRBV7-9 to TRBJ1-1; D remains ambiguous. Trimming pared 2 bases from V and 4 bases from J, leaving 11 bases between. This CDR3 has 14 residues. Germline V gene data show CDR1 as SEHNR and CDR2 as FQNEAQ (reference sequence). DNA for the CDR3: TGTGCCAGCAGCTTATCCTGGCGGACCACTGAAGCTTTCTTT. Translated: CASSLSWRTTEAFF.

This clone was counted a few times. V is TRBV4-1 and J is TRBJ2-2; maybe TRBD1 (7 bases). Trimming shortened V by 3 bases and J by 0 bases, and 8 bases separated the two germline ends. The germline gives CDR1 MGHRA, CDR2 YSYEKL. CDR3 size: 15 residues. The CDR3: CASSHRGANTGELFF. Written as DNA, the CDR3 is TGCGCCAGCAGCCACAGGGGGGCGAACACCGGGGAGCTGTTTTTT.

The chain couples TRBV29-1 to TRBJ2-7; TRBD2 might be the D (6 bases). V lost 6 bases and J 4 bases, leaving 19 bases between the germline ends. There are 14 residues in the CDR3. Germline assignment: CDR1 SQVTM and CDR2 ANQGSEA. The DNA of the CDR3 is TGCAGCGTCCACGGTGGAGGGGCCCGGTACGAGCAGTACTTC. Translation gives CSVHGGGARYEQYF.

The CDR3 loop reads CASSSGTGQETQYF. CDR3 DNA: TGTGCCAGCAGCTCGGGGACAGGACAAGAGACCCAGTACTTC. This rearrangement joins TRBV7-9 to TRBJ2-5, with TRBD1 matching over 8 bases. Germline CDR1 reads SEHNR; CDR2 reads FQNEAQ (reference sequence). V gave up 4 bases and J gave up 2 bases; unmatched junction bases: 3. The CDR3 sequence is 14 residues long.

This CDR3 reads CASSLVVGTGYEQYF. In DNA form, the CDR3 reads TGTGCCAGCAGCTTAGTAGTCGGCACCGGCTACGAGCAGTACTTC. V usage is TRBV7-2 and J usage is TRBJ2-7; D gene ambiguous. This CDR3 contains 15 residues. Germline CDR1 SGHTA, CDR2 FQGNSA. V lost 1 base to trimming and J lost 3 bases, with 13 bases between them.

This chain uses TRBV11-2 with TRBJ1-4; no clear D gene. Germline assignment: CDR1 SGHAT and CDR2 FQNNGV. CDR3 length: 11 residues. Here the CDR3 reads CARRGDEKLFF. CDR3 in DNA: TGTGCTCGGCGTGGGGATGAAAAACTGTTTTTT.

CDR3 bases: TGCGCCAGCAGCTTGGGGGAGGCAAGGTCCTACGAGCAGTACTTC. It encodes CASSLGEARSYEQYF. The chain has TRBV5-1 and TRBJ2-7; tentatively, D is TRBD2 (6 bases). The CDR3 is made up of 15 amino acids. Between the trimmed V and J ends, which lost 0 bases and 1 base, there was a span of 11 bases. Germline CDR1 SGHRS, CDR2 YFSETQ.

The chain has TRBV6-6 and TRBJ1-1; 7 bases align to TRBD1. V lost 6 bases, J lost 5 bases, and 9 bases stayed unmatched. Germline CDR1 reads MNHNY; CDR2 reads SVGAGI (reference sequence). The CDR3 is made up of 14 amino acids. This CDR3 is CASRSPTGLTEAFF. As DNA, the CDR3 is TGTGCCAGCAGATCCCCGACAGGGTTGACTGAAGCTTTCTTT.

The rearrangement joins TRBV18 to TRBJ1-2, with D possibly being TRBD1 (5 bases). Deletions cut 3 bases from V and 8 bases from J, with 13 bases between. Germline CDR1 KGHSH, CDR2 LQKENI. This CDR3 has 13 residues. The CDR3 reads CASSPDSERGYTF. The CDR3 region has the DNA TGTGCCAGCTCACCCGACAGTGAGAGAGGCTACACCTTC. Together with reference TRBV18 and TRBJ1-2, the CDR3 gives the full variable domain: NAGVMQNPRHLVRRRGQEARLRCSPMKGHSHVYWYRQLPEEGLKFMVYLQKENIIDESGMPKERFSAEFPKEGPSILRIQQVVRGDSAAYFCASSPDSERGYTFGSGTRLTVV.

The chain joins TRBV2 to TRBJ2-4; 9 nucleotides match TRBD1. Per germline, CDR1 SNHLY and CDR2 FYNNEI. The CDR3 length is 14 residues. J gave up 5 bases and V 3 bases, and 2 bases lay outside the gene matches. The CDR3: CASSDRTGENIQYF. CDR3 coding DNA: TGTGCCAGCAGTGACAGGACAGGGGAAAACATTCAGTACTTC. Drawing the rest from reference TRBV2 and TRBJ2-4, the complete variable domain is EPEVTQTPSHQVTQMGQEVILRCVPISNHLYFYWYRQILGQKVEFLVSFYNNEISEKSEIFDDQFSVERPDGSNFTLKIRSTKLEDSAMYFCASSDRTGENIQYFGAGTRLSVL.

For the CDR3, the DNA is TGTGCCAGCTCACCACGGGCAGATACGCAGTATTTT. Amino acids: CASSPRADTQYF. The chain carries TRBV18 and TRBJ2-3; D is uncertain. Germline V gene data show CDR1 as KGHSH and CDR2 as LQKENI. CDR3 length: 12 amino acids. V was shortened by 1 base and J by 4 bases, with 3 bases between the two germline ends.

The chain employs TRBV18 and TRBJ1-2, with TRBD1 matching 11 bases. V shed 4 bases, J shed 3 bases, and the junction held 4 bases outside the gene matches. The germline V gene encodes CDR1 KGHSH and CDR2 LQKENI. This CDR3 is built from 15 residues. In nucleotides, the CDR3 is TGTGCCAGCTCACAGGGGACAGGGGGTGACTATGGCTACACCTTC. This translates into CASSQGTGGDYGYTF.

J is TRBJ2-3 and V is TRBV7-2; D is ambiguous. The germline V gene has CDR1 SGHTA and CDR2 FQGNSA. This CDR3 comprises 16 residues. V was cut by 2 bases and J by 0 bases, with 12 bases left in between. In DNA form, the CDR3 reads TGTGCCAGCAGCTTATACCACCCCGGGAGCACAGATACGCAGTATTTT. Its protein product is CASSLYHPGSTDTQYF.

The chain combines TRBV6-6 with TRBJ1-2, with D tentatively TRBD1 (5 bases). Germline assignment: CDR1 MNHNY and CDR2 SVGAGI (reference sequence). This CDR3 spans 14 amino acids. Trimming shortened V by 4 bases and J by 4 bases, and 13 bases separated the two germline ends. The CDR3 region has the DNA TGTGCCAGCAGTTTTTCTGCCGGGACCTATGGCTACACCTTC. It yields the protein CASSFSAGTYGYTF.

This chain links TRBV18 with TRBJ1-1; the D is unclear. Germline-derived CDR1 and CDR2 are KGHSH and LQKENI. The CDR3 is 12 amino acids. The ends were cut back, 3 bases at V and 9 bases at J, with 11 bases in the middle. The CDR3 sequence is CASSPGGRKAFF. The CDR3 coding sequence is TGTGCCAGCTCACCCGGAGGAAGGAAAGCTTTCTTT.

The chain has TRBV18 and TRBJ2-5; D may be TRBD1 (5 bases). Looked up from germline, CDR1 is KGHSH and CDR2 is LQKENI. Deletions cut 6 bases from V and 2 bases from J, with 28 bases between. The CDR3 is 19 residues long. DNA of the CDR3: TGTGCCAGCTCCCCGACAGCTGCCTATTTCACAATACTACAAGAGACCCAGTACTTC. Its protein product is CASSPTAAYFTILQETQYF.

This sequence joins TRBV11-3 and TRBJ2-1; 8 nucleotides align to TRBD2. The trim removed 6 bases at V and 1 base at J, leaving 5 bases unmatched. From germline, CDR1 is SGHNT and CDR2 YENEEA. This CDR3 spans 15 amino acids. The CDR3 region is CASSSGTRSYNEQFF. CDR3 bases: TGTGCCAGCAGTTCCGGGACTAGGTCCTACAATGAGCAGTTCTTC.

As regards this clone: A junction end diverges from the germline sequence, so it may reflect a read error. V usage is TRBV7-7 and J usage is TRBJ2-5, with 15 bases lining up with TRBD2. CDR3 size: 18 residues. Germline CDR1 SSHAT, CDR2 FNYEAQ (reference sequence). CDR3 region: CASSPWGLAGGGQETQYF. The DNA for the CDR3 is TGTGCTAGCAGCCCATGGGGACTAGCGGGGGGCGGACAAGAGACCCAGTACTTC. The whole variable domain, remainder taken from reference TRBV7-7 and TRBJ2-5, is GAGVSQSPRYKVTKRGQDVTLRCDPISSHATLYWYQQALGQGPEFLTYFNYEAQPDKSGLPSDRFSAERPEGSISTLTIQRTEQRDSAMYRCASSPWGLAGGGQETQYFGPGTRLLVL.